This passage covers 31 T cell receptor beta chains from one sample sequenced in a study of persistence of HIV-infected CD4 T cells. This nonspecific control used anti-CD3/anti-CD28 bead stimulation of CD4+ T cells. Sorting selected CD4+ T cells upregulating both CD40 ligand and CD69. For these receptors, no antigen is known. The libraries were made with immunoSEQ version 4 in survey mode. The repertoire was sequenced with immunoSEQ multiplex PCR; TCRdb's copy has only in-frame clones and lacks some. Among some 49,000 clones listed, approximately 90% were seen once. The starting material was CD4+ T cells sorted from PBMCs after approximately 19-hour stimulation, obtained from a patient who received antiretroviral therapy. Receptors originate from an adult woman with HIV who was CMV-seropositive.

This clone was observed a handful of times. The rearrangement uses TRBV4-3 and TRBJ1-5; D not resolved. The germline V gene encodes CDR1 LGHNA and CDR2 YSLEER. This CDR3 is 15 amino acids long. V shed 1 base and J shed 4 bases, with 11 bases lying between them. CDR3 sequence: CASSQGAQKNQPQHF. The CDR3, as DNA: TGCGCCAGCAGCCAAGGCGCGCAGAAAAATCAGCCCCAGCATTTT.

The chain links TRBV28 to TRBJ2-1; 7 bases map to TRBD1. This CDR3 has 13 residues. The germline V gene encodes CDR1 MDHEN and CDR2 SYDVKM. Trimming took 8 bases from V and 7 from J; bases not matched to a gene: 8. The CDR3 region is CASLKGARNEQFF. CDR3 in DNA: TGTGCCAGCCTTAAGGGGGCGCGGAATGAGCAGTTCTTC.

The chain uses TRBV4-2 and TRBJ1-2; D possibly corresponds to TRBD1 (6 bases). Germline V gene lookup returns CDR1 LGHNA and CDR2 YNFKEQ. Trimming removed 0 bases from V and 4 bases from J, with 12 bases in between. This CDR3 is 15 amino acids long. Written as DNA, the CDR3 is TGTGCCAGCAGCCAAGAAGGGTCGGGGGCCTATGGCTACACCTTC. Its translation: CASSQEGSGAYGYTF.

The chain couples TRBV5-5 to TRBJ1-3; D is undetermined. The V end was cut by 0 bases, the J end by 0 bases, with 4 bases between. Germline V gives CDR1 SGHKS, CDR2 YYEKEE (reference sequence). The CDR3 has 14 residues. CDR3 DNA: TGTGCCAGCAGCTTGGCGGGCTCTGGAAACACCATATATTTT. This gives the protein CASSLAGSGNTIYF.

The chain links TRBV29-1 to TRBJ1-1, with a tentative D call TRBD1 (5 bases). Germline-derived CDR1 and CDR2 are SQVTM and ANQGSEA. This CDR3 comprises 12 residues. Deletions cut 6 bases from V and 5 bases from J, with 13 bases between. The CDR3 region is CSVRQGGTEAFF. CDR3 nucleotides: TGCAGCGTGAGGCAGGGAGGTACTGAAGCTTTCTTT.

In DNA form, the CDR3 reads TGTGCCAGCAGCGAGCCTCCTTTAGCGGGGACGAAAACAGATACGCAGTATTTT. Its protein is CASSEPPLAGTKTDTQYF. This sequence joins TRBV9 and TRBJ2-3; 8 bases are shared with TRBD2. With V trimmed by 3 bases and J by 3 bases, 15 bases remained unmatched. Germline CDR1 and CDR2: SGDLS and YYNGEE. The CDR3 consists of 18 residues.

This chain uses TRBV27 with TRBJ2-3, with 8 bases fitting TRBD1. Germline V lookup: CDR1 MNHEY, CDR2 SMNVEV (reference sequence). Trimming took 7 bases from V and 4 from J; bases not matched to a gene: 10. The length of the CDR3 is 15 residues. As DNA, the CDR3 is TGTGCCAGCAACCTAGGACAGGGTGTCGCAGATACGCAGTATTTT. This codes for CASNLGQGVADTQYF.

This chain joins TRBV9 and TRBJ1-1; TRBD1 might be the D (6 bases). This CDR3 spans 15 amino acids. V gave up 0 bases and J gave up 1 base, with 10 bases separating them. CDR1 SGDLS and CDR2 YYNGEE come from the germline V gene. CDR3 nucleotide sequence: TGTGCCAGCAGCGTAGAACAGGGAAGGAACACTGAAGCTTTCTTT. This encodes CASSVEQGRNTEAFF. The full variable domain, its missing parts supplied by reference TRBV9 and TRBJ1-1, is DSGVTQTPKHLITATGQRVTLRCSPRSGDLSVYWYQQSLDQGLQFLIQYYNGEERAKGNILERFSAQQFPDLHSELNLSSLELGDSALYFCASSVEQGRNTEAFFGQGTRLTVV.

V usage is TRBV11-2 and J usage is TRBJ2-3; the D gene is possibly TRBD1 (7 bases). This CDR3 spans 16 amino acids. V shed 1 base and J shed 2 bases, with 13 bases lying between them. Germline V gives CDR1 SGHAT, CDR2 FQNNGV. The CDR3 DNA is TGTGCCAGCAGCTTAGTAGGAGGGGGCACCACAGATACGCAGTATTTT. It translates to CASSLVGGGTTDTQYF.

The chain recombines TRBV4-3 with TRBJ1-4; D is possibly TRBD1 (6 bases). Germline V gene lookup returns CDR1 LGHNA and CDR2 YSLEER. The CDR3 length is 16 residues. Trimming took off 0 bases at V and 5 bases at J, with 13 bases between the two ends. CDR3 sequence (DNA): TGCGCCAGCAGCCAAGAAGGTAGCAGGGGAAATGAAAAACTGTTTTTT. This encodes CASSQEGSRGNEKLFF.

The DNA of the CDR3 is TGTGCCAGCAGCCAAAACAGGGGCCTATCCCGGGACAGGGGATACAATGAGCAGTTCTTC. Translation: CASSQNRGLSRDRGYNEQFF. The chain recombines TRBV3-1 (or the pseudogene TRBV3-2) with TRBJ2-1, with 10 bases fitting TRBD1. V gave up 2 bases and J gave up 4 bases; unmatched junction bases: 17. This CDR3 has 20 amino acids. The V gene's germline CDR1 is LGHDT and CDR2 YNNKEL (reference sequence).

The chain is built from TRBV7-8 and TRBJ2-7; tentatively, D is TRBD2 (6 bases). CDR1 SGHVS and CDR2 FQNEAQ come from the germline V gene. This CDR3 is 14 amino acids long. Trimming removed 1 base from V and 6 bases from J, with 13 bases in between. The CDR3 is CASSLGDSSSEQYF. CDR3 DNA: TGTGCCAGCAGCTTAGGGGACTCTTCGAGCGAGCAGTACTTC.

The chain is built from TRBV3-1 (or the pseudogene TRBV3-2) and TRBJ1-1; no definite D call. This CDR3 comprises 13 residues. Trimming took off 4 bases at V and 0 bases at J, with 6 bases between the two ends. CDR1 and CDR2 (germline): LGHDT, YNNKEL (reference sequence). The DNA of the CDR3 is TGTGCCAGCAGCCCTTCGATGAACACTGAAGCTTTCTTT. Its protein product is CASSPSMNTEAFF.

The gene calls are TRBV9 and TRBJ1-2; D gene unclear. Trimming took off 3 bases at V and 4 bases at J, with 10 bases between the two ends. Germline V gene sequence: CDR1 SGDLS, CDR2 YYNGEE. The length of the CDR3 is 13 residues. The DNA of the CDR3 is TGTGCCAGCAGCGCCCACAGTTCCTATGGCTACACCTTC. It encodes CASSAHSSYGYTF.

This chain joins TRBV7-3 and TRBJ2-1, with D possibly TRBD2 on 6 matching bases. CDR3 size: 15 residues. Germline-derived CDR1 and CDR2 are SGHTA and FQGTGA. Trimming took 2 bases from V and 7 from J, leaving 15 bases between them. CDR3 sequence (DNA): TGTGCCAGCAGCTTATTTAGTCGAGGGAGGAATGAGCAGTTCTTC. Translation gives CASSLFSRGRNEQFF. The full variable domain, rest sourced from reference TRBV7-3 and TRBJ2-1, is GAGVSQTPSNKVTEKGKYVELRCDPISGHTALYWYRQSLGQGPEFLIYFQGTGAADDSGLPNDRFFAVRPEGSVSTLKIQRTERGDSAVYLCASSLFSRGRNEQFFGPGTRLTVL.

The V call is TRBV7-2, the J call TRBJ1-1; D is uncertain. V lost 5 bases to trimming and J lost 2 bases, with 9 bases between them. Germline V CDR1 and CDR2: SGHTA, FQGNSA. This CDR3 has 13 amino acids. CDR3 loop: CASSIQKNTEAFF. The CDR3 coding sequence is TGTGCCAGCAGCATACAAAAAAACACTGAAGCTTTCTTT.

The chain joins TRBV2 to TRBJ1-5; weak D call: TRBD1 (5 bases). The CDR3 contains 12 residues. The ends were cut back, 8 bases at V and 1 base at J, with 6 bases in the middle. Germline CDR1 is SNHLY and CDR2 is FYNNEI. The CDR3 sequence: CASEGSNQPQHF. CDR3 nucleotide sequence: TGTGCCAGCGAGGGGAGCAATCAGCCCCAGCATTTT.

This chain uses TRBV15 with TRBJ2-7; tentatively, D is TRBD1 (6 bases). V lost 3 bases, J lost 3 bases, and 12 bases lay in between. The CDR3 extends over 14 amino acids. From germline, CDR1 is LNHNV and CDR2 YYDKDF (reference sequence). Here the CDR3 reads CATSRAQGGYEQYF. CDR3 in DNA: TGTGCCACCAGCAGGGCCCAAGGGGGCTACGAGCAGTACTTC. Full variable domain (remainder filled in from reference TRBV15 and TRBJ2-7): DAMVIQNPRYQVTQFGKPVTLSCSQTLNHNVMYWYQQKSSQAPKLLFHYYDKDFNNEADTPDNFQSRRPNTSFCFLDIRSPGLGDTAMYLCATSRAQGGYEQYFGPGTRLTVT.

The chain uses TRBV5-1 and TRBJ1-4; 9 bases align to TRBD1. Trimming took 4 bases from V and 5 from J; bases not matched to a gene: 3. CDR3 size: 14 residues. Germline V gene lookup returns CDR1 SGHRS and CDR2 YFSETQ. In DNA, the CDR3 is TGCGCCAGCAGCCAGGGACAGGGAAATGAAAAACTGTTTTTT. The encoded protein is CASSQGQGNEKLFF.

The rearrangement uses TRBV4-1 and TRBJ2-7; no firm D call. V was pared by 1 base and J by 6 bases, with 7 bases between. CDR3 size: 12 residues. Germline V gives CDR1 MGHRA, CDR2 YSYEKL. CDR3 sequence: CASSQGVGEQYF. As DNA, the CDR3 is TGCGCCAGCAGCCAAGGGGTGGGCGAGCAGTACTTC.

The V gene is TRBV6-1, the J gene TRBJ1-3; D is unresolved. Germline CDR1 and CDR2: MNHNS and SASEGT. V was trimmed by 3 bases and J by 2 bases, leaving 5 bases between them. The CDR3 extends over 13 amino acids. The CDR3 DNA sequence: TGTGCCAGCAGTGAGTCGGCTGGAAACACCATATATTTT. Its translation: CASSESAGNTIYF.

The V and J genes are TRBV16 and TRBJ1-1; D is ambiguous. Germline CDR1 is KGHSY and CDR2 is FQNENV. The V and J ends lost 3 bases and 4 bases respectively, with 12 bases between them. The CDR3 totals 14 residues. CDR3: CASSQKAGRTEAFF. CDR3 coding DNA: TGTGCCAGCAGCCAGAAAGCAGGTCGCACTGAAGCTTTCTTT.

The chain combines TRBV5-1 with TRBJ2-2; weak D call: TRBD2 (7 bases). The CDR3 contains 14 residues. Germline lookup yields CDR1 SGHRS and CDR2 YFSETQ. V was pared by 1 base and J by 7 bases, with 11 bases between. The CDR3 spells CASSLNREGGELFF. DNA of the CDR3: TGCGCCAGCAGCTTGAACAGGGAGGGCGGGGAGCTGTTTTTT.

The CDR3 nucleotides read TGTGCCAGTAACAGGGTCGCCGGGGAGCTGTTTTTT. Its protein product is CASNRVAGELFF. V usage is TRBV19 and J usage is TRBJ2-2; D might be TRBD1 (6 bases). The CDR3 is made up of 12 amino acids. V was cut by 7 bases and J by 6 bases, with 9 bases left in between. Germline loops: CDR1 LNHDA, CDR2 SQIVND (reference sequence).

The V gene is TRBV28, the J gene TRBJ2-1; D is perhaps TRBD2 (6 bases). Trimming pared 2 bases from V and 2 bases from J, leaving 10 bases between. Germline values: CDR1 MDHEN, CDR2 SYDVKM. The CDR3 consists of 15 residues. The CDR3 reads CASSLGGTPYNEQFF. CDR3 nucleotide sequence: TGTGCCAGCAGTTTAGGCGGGACCCCCTACAATGAGCAGTTCTTC.

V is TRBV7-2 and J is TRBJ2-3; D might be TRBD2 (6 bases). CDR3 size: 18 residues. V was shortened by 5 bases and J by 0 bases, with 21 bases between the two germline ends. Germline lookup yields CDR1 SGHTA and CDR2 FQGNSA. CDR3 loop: CASSRLAPSRASTDTQYF. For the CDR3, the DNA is TGTGCCAGCAGCCGTCTAGCGCCTTCAAGAGCTAGCACAGATACGCAGTATTTT. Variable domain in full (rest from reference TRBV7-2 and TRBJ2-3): GAGVSQSPSNKVTEKGKDVELRCDPISGHTALYWYRQSLGQGLEFLIYFQGNSAPDKSGLPSDRFSAERTGGSVSTLTIQRTQQEDSAVYLCASSRLAPSRASTDTQYFGPGTRLTVL.

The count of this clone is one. The CDR3 bases are TGTGCCAGCAGTCCGATAGCAGGGAAGAACACTGAAGCTTTCTTT. Translating it yields CASSPIAGKNTEAFF. The chain couples TRBV2 to TRBJ1-1, with D tentatively TRBD1 (5 bases). Germline V gives CDR1 SNHLY, CDR2 FYNNEI. The V end was cut by 5 bases, the J end by 1 base, with 14 bases between. There are 15 residues in the CDR3.

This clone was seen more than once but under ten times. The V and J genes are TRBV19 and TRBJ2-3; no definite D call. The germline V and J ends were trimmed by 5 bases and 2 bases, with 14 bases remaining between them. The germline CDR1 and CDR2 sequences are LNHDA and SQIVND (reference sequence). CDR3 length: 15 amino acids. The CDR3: CASSGRSLITDTQYF. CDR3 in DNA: TGTGCCAGTAGTGGCAGGTCCTTAATCACAGATACGCAGTATTTT.

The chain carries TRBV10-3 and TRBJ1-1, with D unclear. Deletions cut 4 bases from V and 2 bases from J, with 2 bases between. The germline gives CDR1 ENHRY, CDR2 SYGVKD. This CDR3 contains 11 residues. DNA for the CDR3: TGTGCCATCAGTGCAAACACTGAAGCTTTCTTT. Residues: CAISANTEAFF.

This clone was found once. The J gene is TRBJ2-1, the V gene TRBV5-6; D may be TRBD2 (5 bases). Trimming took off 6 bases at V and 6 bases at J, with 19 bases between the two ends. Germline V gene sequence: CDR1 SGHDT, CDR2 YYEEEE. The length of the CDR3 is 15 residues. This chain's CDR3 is CASTHGGVGGNEQFF. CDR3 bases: TGTGCCAGCACTCATGGAGGAGTCGGTGGCAATGAGCAGTTCTTC.

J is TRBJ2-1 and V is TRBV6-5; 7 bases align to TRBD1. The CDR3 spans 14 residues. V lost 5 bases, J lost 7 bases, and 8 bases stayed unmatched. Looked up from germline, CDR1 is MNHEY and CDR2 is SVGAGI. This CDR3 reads CASSNRGTGNEQFF. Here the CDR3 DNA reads TGTGCCAGCAGTAACAGGGGTACGGGGAATGAGCAGTTCTTC.